The 9 T cell receptor beta chains given below trace back to one sample, sequenced in a study of cytomegalovirus exposure and HLA in healthy donors. PCR primers comprised 60 Vbeta and 13 Jbeta primers. Sequencing used immunoSEQ multiplex PCR; TCRdb keeps in-frame clones, though not all of them. The repertoire holds around 130,000 clones, with 70% to 80% as singletons. The sequenced sample consisted of PBMCs. All receptors come from a woman between 55 and 75 years old in good health and CMV-seropositive.

The genes are TRBV5-4 and TRBJ2-3; 9 bases are a match to TRBD2. This CDR3 comprises 15 residues. The junction had 5 bases not matched to a gene; V was cut back by 2 bases and J by 4 bases. Per the germline V gene, CDR1 is SGHNT and CDR2 is YYREEE (reference sequence). The CDR3 DNA sequence: TGTGCCAGCAGCTTCGGCGGGGGGGCCCCAGATACGCAGTATTTT. Translated: CASSFGGGAPDTQYF. Together with reference TRBV5-4 and TRBJ2-3, the CDR3 gives the full variable domain: ETGVTQSPTHLIKTRGQQVTLRCSSQSGHNTVSWYQQALGQGPQFIFQYYREEENGRGNFPPRFSGLQFPNYSSELNVNALELDDSALYLCASSFGGGAPDTQYFGPGTRLTVL.

The V call is TRBV5-4, the J call TRBJ1-1, with D perhaps TRBD1 (5 bases). Per germline, CDR1 SGHNT and CDR2 YYREEE (reference sequence). V lost 7 bases, J lost 1 base, and 14 bases lay in between. CDR3 length: 14 amino acids. The CDR3 sequence is CASVGQGRNTEAFF. Here the CDR3 DNA reads TGTGCCAGCGTCGGGCAGGGAAGGAACACTGAAGCTTTCTTT.

Here the CDR3 reads CASSSQAGGNYGYTF. DNA for the CDR3: TGTGCCAGCAGCTCCCAGGCAGGGGGTAACTATGGCTACACCTTC. The chain joins TRBV6-5 to TRBJ1-2, with 7 bases lining up with TRBD1. Trimming cost V 6 bases and J 1 base; bases outside gene matches: 8. The V gene's germline CDR1 is MNHEY and CDR2 SVGAGI. The CDR3 spans 15 residues.

The V call is TRBV7-3, the J call TRBJ1-3; D is ambiguous. CDR3 length: 15 residues. Trimming stripped 5 bases from V and 0 bases from J, with 11 bases between. Per the germline V gene, CDR1 is SGHTA and CDR2 is FQGTGA. CDR3: CASSPDSSSGNTIYF. CDR3 bases: TGTGCCAGCAGCCCTGACTCCTCCTCTGGAAACACCATATATTTT.

The chain carries TRBV6-1 and TRBJ2-7; 8 bases match TRBD1. V shed 3 bases and J 7 bases; nucleotides not matched to a gene: 5. CDR3 length: 13 residues. Germline-derived CDR1 and CDR2 are MNHNS and SASEGT. This CDR3 is CASSEGTGPEQYF. CDR3 DNA: TGTGCCAGCAGTGAGGGGACAGGACCAGAGCAGTACTTC.

This clone was observed a few times. The chain uses TRBV6-5 and TRBJ1-5; D gene ambiguous. Per germline, CDR1 MNHEY and CDR2 SVGAGI. V lost 6 bases and J 1 base, leaving 13 bases between the germline ends. The CDR3 has 15 residues. The CDR3 nucleotides are TGTGCCAGCAGCCAAGCCCCACTCAGCAATCAGCCCCAGCATTTT. Translated, it gives CASSQAPLSNQPQHF.

The chain joins TRBV4-1 to TRBJ1-1; D is ambiguous. Looked up from germline, CDR1 is MGHRA and CDR2 is YSYEKL. CDR3 size: 14 residues. Trimming pared 1 base from V and 0 bases from J, leaving 6 bases between. As DNA, the CDR3 is TGCGCCAGCAGCCAAGTGTCCTTGAACACTGAAGCTTTCTTT. This encodes CASSQVSLNTEAFF.

The chain recombines TRBV19 with TRBJ1-1, with D perhaps TRBD1 (5 bases). V was pared by 0 bases and J by 4 bases, with 12 bases between. This CDR3 is built from 15 residues. Germline CDR1 LNHDA, CDR2 SQIVND (reference sequence). The CDR3 is CASSIDEGAPTEAFF. As DNA, the CDR3 is TGTGCCAGTAGTATAGATGAAGGGGCTCCCACTGAAGCTTTCTTT.

This clone has only one observation. The chain uses TRBV7-8 and TRBJ2-7, with TRBD2 identical over 10 bases. V lost 1 base and J lost 4; bases outside the gene matches: 7. The CDR3 extends over 16 amino acids. Germline V gene data show CDR1 as SGHVS and CDR2 as FQNEAQ. The CDR3 DNA reads TGTGCCAGCAGCTTAGTGGGGCTAGCGGGGGCTTACGAGCAGTACTTC. It encodes CASSLVGLAGAYEQYF.